This TCR beta chain was sequenced in a study of shared clonotypes between healthy human individuals. Study results and caveats: Despite large depth, rarefaction showed incomplete sorted-subset sequencing.

Details on this clone: Its antigen is as yet unknown.

It was about 190 ng DNA, 25,000 to 35,000 T cell genomes, that sorted-subset replicate PCRs used. Here immunoSEQ multiplex PCR was the method, and the copy in TCRdb shows in-frame clones only, minus some. Altogether 2,100,000 or so clones are present, 90% to 96% being singletons, with the ten largest covering approximately 0.13%. The CDR3 sequence is 15 residues long. The V end was cut by 3 bases, the J end by 3 bases, with 12 bases between. Germline V lookup: CDR1 SGHKS, CDR2 YYEKEE (reference sequence). The sequenced material came from naive CD4+ T cells sorted from blood. As to subset: CD45RA+ positively selected. The clonotype originates from a man between 18 and 35 years old in good health. The chain employs TRBV5-5 and TRBJ2-2, with a weak D call TRBD2 (6 bases). CDR3 sequence (DNA): TGTGCCAGCAGCTCCGGGGGTAGAGACACCGGGGAGCTGTTTTTT. Protein product: CASSSGGRDTGELFF.